This is a list of T cell receptor beta chains from one sample in a study of blood T cell repertoires in COVID-19. Only in-frame clones appear in the TCRdb table, and some are missing; sequencing was by immunoSEQ multiplex PCR. The sample shows about 170,000 clones, 88% of them seen only once. The sequencing input was peripheral blood. Receptors originate from a middle-aged man who had recovered from COVID-19. CDR3s include the opening cysteine and the closing phenylalanine or tryptophan. A D gene is named only where the DNA matches it firmly. Only some rows state a clone size, as once, few, many or a class for expanded clones.

>-|TRBJ2-1|TRBD1|TRBV18
TGTGCCAGCTCACCAAGTTACGGACAGGGGGCAAATGAGCAGTTCTTC
CASSPSYGQGANEQFF
>few|TRBJ2-7|-|TRBV19
TGTGCCAGTAGTAACCAACTCGTAGGACTCTACGAGCAGTACTTC
CASSNQLVGLYEQYF
>-|TRBJ1-2|-|TRBV6-1
TGTGCCAGCAGTGATGGGGCTGGGGACTATGGCTACACCTTC
CASSDGAGDYGYTF
>-|TRBJ2-1|TRBD1|TRBV19
TGTGCCAGTAGTATATCCGACAGGGGGCGAGATGAGCAGTTCTTC
CASSISDRGRDEQFF
>once|TRBJ1-1|-|TRBV4-1
TGCGCCAGCAGCCAAGTGGTCGGGGGGGCCACTGAAGCTTTCTTT
CASSQVVGGATEAFF
>-|TRBJ1-1|TRBD1|TRBV25-1
TGTGCCAGCAGTGAACAGGGACAGGGCCGTAGTGAAGCTTTCTTT
CASSEQGQGRSEAFF
>-|TRBJ2-5|TRBD2|TRBV19
TGTGCCAGTAGCGGGACTAGCGGGGGGCGGTACCAAGAGACCCAGTACTTC
CASSGTSGGRYQETQYF
>once|TRBJ1-1|-|TRBV10-3
TGTGCCATCAGCCTAGGGGGCACTGAAGCTTTCTTT
CAISLGGTEAFF
>-|TRBJ1-1|-|TRBV28
TGTGCCAGCAGTTCAATCCTACAGGGAACATCCACTGAAGCTTTCTTT
CASSSILQGTSTEAFF
>-|TRBJ2-1|-|TRBV21-1
TGTGCCAGCGGGAGGAGGGGGCCTTCGGGGTTACATTTCAATGAGCAGTTCTTC
CASGRRGPSGLHFNEQFF
>-|TRBJ1-1|-|TRBV5-4
TGTGCCAGCAGTTCAGGGGCGGTGGACACTGAAGCTTTCTTT
CASSSGAVDTEAFF
>once|TRBJ2-6|-|TRBV7-2
TGTGCCAGCAGCCAGGACAGATCTGGGGCCAACGTCCTGACTTTC
CASSQDRSGANVLTF
>-|TRBJ1-1|-|TRBV18
TGTGCCAGCTCCCAGGCGGGGGGAAGAAACACTGAAGCTTTCTTT
CASSQAGGRNTEAFF
>-|TRBJ2-7|-|TRBV11-1
TGTGCCAGCAGCTCACGGCCGGAGGGCCTCTCCTACGAGCAGTACTTC
CASSSRPEGLSYEQYF
>-|TRBJ2-1|TRBD1|TRBV27
TGTGCCAGCAGTTTTCTAGGACAGGGAGTTGAGCAGTTCTTC
CASSFLGQGVEQFF
>once|TRBJ1-4|-|TRBV4-2
TGTGCCAGCAGCCAAGTGGACCGGGGAGGTGAAAAACTGTTTTTT
CASSQVDRGGEKLFF
>-|TRBJ1-2|TRBD1|TRBV19
TGTGCCAGTATCGGGACAGGGGGAGATTCTAACTATGGCTACACCTTC
CASIGTGGDSNYGYTF
>once|TRBJ1-1|TRBD1|TRBV7-3
TGTGCCAGCAGCGACACAGGGGGCGTGAACACTGAAGCTTTCTTT
CASSDTGGVNTEAFF
>-|TRBJ1-4|-|TRBV19
TGTGCCAGTAGTATAGGGGCAACCCAGATGGGAAAACTGTTTTTT
CASSIGATQMGKLFF
>few|TRBJ2-2|-|TRBV9
TGTGCCAGCAGCGTCCTCGATAGACAGGTTGGCGGGGAGCTGTTTTTT
CASSVLDRQVGGELFF
>-|TRBJ2-5|-|TRBV12-5
TGTGCTAGTGGCAAAGGACAGTACCAAGAGACCCAGTACTTC
CASGKGQYQETQYF
>-|TRBJ1-3|TRBD1|TRBV9
TGTGCCAGCAGCGTAGGCGCTCGGGACAGGGACTCTGGAAACACCATATATTTT
CASSVGARDRDSGNTIYF